The clone carrying this T cell receptor beta chain appeared once. The source of the sample is a study of blood T cell repertoires in COVID-19. Measured with immunoSEQ multiplex PCR; TCRdb has only the in-frame clones, and not every one. Among 120,000 or so clones listed, roughly 90% were seen once. After removal of 1 base from V and 7 bases from J, the junction contained 3 bases not matched to a gene. This CDR3 has 13 residues. From germline, CDR1 is SGHTA and CDR2 FQGTGA. This TCR was sampled from a middle-aged man with active COVID-19. This rearrangement joins TRBV7-3 to TRBJ1-2; TRBD1 aligns across 7 bases. The sample comprised peripheral blood. The CDR3 here is CASSLIGGVGYTF. The CDR3 nucleotides are TGTGCCAGCAGCTTAATAGGGGGCGTTGGCTACACCTTC. Drawing the rest from reference TRBV7-3 and TRBJ1-2, the complete variable domain is GAGVSQTPSNKVTEKGKYVELRCDPISGHTALYWYRQSLGQGPEFLIYFQGTGAADDSGLPNDRFFAVRPEGSVSTLKIQRTERGDSAVYLCASSLIGGVGYTFGSGTRLTVV.